This paragraph covers one T cell receptor beta chain sequence. This sample is drawn from a study of blood T cell repertoires in COVID-19. Overall study context: There were acute and convalescent COVID-19 samples, and they came from the United States, Italy and Spain.

Libraries were prepared by immunoSEQ multiplex PCR; TCRdb keeps only in-frame clonotypes and omits some of them. The sample contains fewer than 250,000 clones, about 87% of which appear only once. V lost 4 bases, J lost 8 bases, and 4 bases stayed unmatched. This CDR3 contains 11 residues. The germline V gene has CDR1 GTSNPN and CDR2 SVGIG (reference sequence). This chain uses TRBV30 with TRBJ1-2, with 7 bases identical to TRBD1. This TCR derives from a woman in her twenties or thirties who had been exposed to COVID-19. The sequenced material came from PBMCs or T cells enriched from blood (not recorded which). The CDR3 here is CAWIGTEGYTF. The CDR3 DNA sequence: TGTGCCTGGATTGGGACAGAAGGCTACACCTTC.